Listed here is a single TCR beta chain. Its antigen remains unknown. Uncontrolled infections, other autoimmune diseases, pregnancy or lactation led to exclusion of patients. Diagnostic decisions used clinical symptoms, serum thyroxine and TRAb, thyroid ultrasound and orbital computed tomography. RNA transcripts were the template for amplifying TCR beta CDR3 regions. The HTBI primer set drove a first-round RT-PCR of the TCR CDR3. TCRdb called the multiplex PCR reads again in MiXCR, with one record for every CDR3 protein. This table has roughly 500,000 distinct CDR3 sequences, 40% to 55% appearing once. The data stem from a study of T cells in Graves' hyperthyroidism and ophthalmopathy. General observations from the study: In simple terms, a model built on 13 V-J features told ophthalmopathy apart from stable hyperthyroidism.

The junction had 9 bases not matched to a gene; V was cut back by 6 bases and J by 4 bases. CDR3 length equals 14 residues. Germline lookup yields CDR1 DFQATT and CDR2 SNEGSKA (reference sequence). The clonotype comes from an adult woman with Graves' disease, either hyperthyroidism or ophthalmopathy (not recorded which). Input material: peripheral blood or thyroid tissue (not recorded which). The V and J genes are TRBV20-1 and TRBJ2-7; 10 bases align to TRBD2. The CDR3 nucleotides read TGCAGTGCCACAGCGGGAGGGCCAGGTTACGAGCAGTACTTC. Translation: CSATAGGPGYEQYF.